The rows below give T cell receptor beta chains drawn from one sample of a study of T cell changes during pregnancy in multiple sclerosis. Assay: immunoSEQ multiplex PCR; the TCRdb copy retains only in-frame clones and omits some. The data contain 50,000 to 55,000 clones, about 93% of them singletons. This sample comprised CD4+ T cells from peripheral blood mononuclear cells, obtained in the third trimester of pregnancy. The source of these receptors is a female donor with multiple sclerosis, enrolled in a pregnancy study. Both conserved end residues are part of each CDR3.

v_gene,j_gene,len,CDR3aa
TRBV4-1,TRBJ1-1,14,CASSQRGQNTEAFF
TRBV7-9,TRBJ2-7,12,CASSRTGSEQYF
TRBV5-4,TRBJ2-2,13,CASSLGGTGELFF
TRBV6-5,TRBJ2-2,16,CASSYEASSATGELFF
TRBV6-5,TRBJ1-4,16,CASSYSPTGVNEKLFF
TRBV2,TRBJ1-3,14,CASRDRGLGNTIYF
TRBV19,TRBJ2-1,14,CATSPRQVYNEQFF
TRBV5-1,TRBJ1-3,13,CASSLERGNTIYF
TRBV6-5,TRBJ1-3,16,CASSYSSGNSGNTIYF
TRBV25-1,TRBJ2-7,15,CASSESTGVPYEQYF
TRBV15,TRBJ2-1,16,CATSRSPNGLYNEQFF
TRBV30,TRBJ1-5,15,CAWTGFGQGNQPQHF
TRBV30,TRBJ2-3,12,CAWSPGTDTQYF
TRBV19,TRBJ2-2,14,CASRGQGSTGELFF
TRBV5-1,TRBJ2-7,14,CASSLAGSSYEQYF
TRBV6-1,TRBJ1-2,14,CASISDRAPYGYTF
TRBV5-4,TRBJ2-1,19,CASSLFSLLQMPTYNEQFF
TRBV7-9,TRBJ2-1,17,CASSLRGGGGSYNEQFF
TRBV10-3,TRBJ2-1,13,CAITSPTYNEQFF
TRBV6-5,TRBJ2-7,16,CASSYSTLAHHYEQYF
TRBV5-1,TRBJ1-2,14,CASSLDRSNYGYTF
TRBV11-1,TRBJ2-3,15,CASSLVGPSTDTQYF
TRBV5-5,TRBJ2-1,19,CASSFGLAGGPDSYNEQFF
TRBV29-1,TRBJ2-2,13,CSVEPGATGELFF
TRBV4-2,TRBJ1-2,16,CASSQDDSLANYGYTF
TRBV6-5,TRBJ2-7,15,CASSYSGVLPYEQYF
TRBV9,TRBJ2-4,18,CASSANKRQVVTKNIQYF
TRBV2,TRBJ2-3,15,CASSATSGGVDTQYF
TRBV27,TRBJ2-3,16,CASSLRSRGGQDTQYF
TRBV11-2,TRBJ1-6,14,CASSLAGVWSPLHF
TRBV6-6,TRBJ2-3,15,CASSGPGPGRDTQYF
TRBV19,TRBJ2-5,14,CASSIGGGQETQYF
TRBV5-1,TRBJ1-3,14,CASSPGGFGNTIYF
TRBV5-1,TRBJ2-5,16,CASSYTGQGLQETQYF
TRBV12-5,TRBJ1-1,11,CATSWAAEAFF
TRBV6-1,TRBJ1-1,13,CASSEEERTEAFF
TRBV5-4,TRBJ1-2,15,CAGEHNPDSAYGYTF
TRBV2,TRBJ1-6,14,CASSDKSGDSPLHF
TRBV14,TRBJ2-6,16,CASSQVRFSGANVLTF
TRBV7-9,TRBJ2-1,15,CASSLLAGGRGEQFF
TRBV7-6,TRBJ1-6,16,CASSLGAGVANSPLHF
TRBV2,TRBJ1-5,16,CASSDGRGLRNQPQHF
TRBV7-9,TRBJ2-1,19,CASSSKTSGGAWVYNEQFF
TRBV7-9,TRBJ2-2,15,CASSLGGLASGELFF
TRBV9,TRBJ1-5,15,CASSVAGRSNQPQHF
TRBV19,TRBJ2-3,13,CASTRTGWDTQYF
TRBV6-5,TRBJ2-1,13,CASSSARGDEQFF
TRBV5-4,TRBJ1-2,15,CASSIGRDRGRGYTF